Each of the 22 T cell receptor beta chains below was sequenced from the same sample in a study of T-cell memory formation after mild COVID-19. Each CDR3 protein gets one entry after TCRdb re-called the 5' RACE reads with MiXCR. The sample holds around 310,000 distinct CDR3 sequences, 20% to 25% seen once. Sequenced material: PBMCs or a T cell subset sorted from them (not recorded which). The source of these receptors is a man younger than 35 who had mild COVID-19 (a few samples of this study predate the infection). Cell type and time point are not known.

The rearrangement uses TRBV20-1 and TRBJ1-1; D not resolved. CDR1 and CDR2 (germline): DFQATT, SNEGSKA (reference sequence). The CDR3 totals 13 residues. The germline V and J ends were trimmed by 3 bases and 4 bases, with 12 bases remaining between them. The CDR3 spells CSARGYGSTEAFF. The CDR3 nucleotides are TGCAGTGCTAGGGGTTACGGTTCCACTGAAGCTTTCTTT.

This clonotype was seen at least ten times. The V gene is TRBV24-1, the J gene TRBJ2-2; no definite D call. The germline V gene has CDR1 KGHDR and CDR2 SFDVKD. The CDR3 consists of 13 residues. Between the trimmed V and J ends, which lost 9 bases and 1 base, there was a span of 8 bases. CDR3 nucleotide sequence: TGTGCCACCGCCGCCAGGAACACCGGGGAGCTGTTTTTT. Translated: CATAARNTGELFF.

This clonotype was seen a few times. The J gene is TRBJ2-3, the V gene TRBV12-3 or TRBV12-4, with D unresolved. The CDR3 is made up of 13 amino acids. Deletions cut 6 bases from V and 1 base from J, with 8 bases between. The CDR3 sequence: CASSGRGTDTQYF. Here the CDR3 DNA reads TGTGCCAGCAGCGGACGAGGCACAGATACGCAGTATTTT.

The rearrangement joins TRBV4-1 to TRBJ1-2; 7 bases fit TRBD1. Germline CDR1 and CDR2: MGHRA and YSYEKL. The CDR3 length is 13 residues. Trimming took 5 bases from V and 4 from J; bases not matched to a gene: 4. CDR3 residues: CASSYRDSYGYTF. As DNA, the CDR3 is TGCGCCAGCAGCTACCGGGACAGCTATGGCTACACCTTC.

J is TRBJ2-1 and V is TRBV30; D not certain. The CDR3 covers 13 residues. Trimming shortened V by 2 bases and J by 5 bases, and 10 bases separated the two germline ends. CDR1 and CDR2 (germline): GTSNPN, SVGIG (reference sequence). CDR3 loop: CAWSFGSDNEQFF. The CDR3 coding sequence is TGTGCCTGGAGTTTCGGGTCCGACAATGAGCAGTTCTTC.

This clonotype has just a few counts. V gene TRBV25-1 combines with J gene TRBJ2-5; TRBD1 might be the D (6 bases). The ends were cut back, 3 bases at V and 5 bases at J, with 10 bases in the middle. The CDR3 runs to 13 residues. From germline, CDR1 is MGHDK and CDR2 SYGVNS. CDR3 in DNA: TGTGCCAGCAGTGACCCAGGGGACGAGACCCAGTACTTC. It yields the protein CASSDPGDETQYF.

The chain uses TRBV12-3 or TRBV12-4 and TRBJ1-1; no reliable D call. V lost 4 bases and J lost 0, with 9 bases in between. This CDR3 spans 14 amino acids. The CDR3 reads CASSWLGMNTEAFF. CDR3 coding DNA: TGTGCCAGCAGTTGGTTAGGGATGAACACTGAAGCTTTCTTT.

This clonotype appeared a few times. The chain's CDR3 is CASSYSEGAGELFF. The CDR3 DNA follows: TGTGCCAGCAGTTACTCAGAGGGCGCCGGGGAGCTGTTTTTT. The rearrangement joins TRBV6-5 to TRBJ2-2; D possibly corresponds to TRBD2 (5 bases). The V gene's germline CDR1 is MNHEY and CDR2 SVGAGI. The CDR3 loop spans 14 amino acids. The ends were cut back, 0 bases at V and 6 bases at J, with 8 bases in the middle.

The chain joins TRBV6-2 or TRBV6-3 to TRBJ2-5, with D tentatively TRBD2 (5 bases). V was shortened by 6 bases and J by 5 bases, with 13 bases between the two germline ends. The germline gives CDR1 MNHEY, CDR2 SVGEGT. The CDR3 is made up of 13 amino acids. CDR3 loop: CASRRVTRETQYF. DNA of the CDR3: TGTGCCAGCAGGCGGGTAACGCGGGAGACCCAGTACTTC.

V usage is TRBV4-2 and J usage is TRBJ2-1; D gene uncertain. The CDR3 length is 13 residues. V lost 0 bases and J lost 6, with 6 bases in between. Looked up from germline, CDR1 is LGHNA and CDR2 is YNFKEQ. The CDR3 DNA reads TGTGCCAGCAGCCAAGACTCTGGCAATGAGCAGTTCTTC. Its translation is CASSQDSGNEQFF.

The chain links TRBV20-1 to TRBJ2-7, with 8 positions matching TRBD2. J lost 0 bases, V lost 6 bases, and 10 bases had no gene match. From germline, CDR1 is DFQATT and CDR2 SNEGSKA (reference sequence). The CDR3 totals 15 residues. The CDR3 coding sequence is TGCAGTGCGACTTCTGCACTAGCGGACTCCTACGAGCAGTACGTC. This sequence encodes CSATSALADSYEQYV.

This clonotype was counted between two and nine times. The CDR3 DNA sequence: TGTGCCAGCAGCTCCCGGATGGAGCGGGGTGGGACTGAAGCTTTCTTT. It is translated as CASSSRMERGGTEAFF. The chain has TRBV7-9 and TRBJ1-1; no reliable D call. This CDR3 has 16 amino acids. V lost 4 bases and J 5 bases, leaving 20 bases between the germline ends. Germline loops: CDR1 SEHNR, CDR2 FQNEAQ (reference sequence).

This clonotype was seen only a few times. The genes are TRBV28 and TRBJ2-7; the D gene is possibly TRBD1 (6 bases). The V gene's germline CDR1 is MDHEN and CDR2 SYDVKM. V was clipped by 6 bases and J by 2 bases, with 11 bases between them. The CDR3 length is 13 residues. The CDR3 DNA is TGTGCCAGCAGCCCAGGGGTGACCTACGAGCAGTACGTC. Encoded protein: CASSPGVTYEQYV.

J is TRBJ2-1 and V is TRBV29-1; tentatively, D is TRBD2 (5 bases). This CDR3 is built from 10 residues. V lost 7 bases and J lost 9, with 10 bases in between. Germline V gene data show CDR1 as SQVTM and CDR2 as ANQGSEA. CDR3 coding DNA: TGCAGCGCTACTAGACTTGAGCAGTTCTTC. As protein: CSATRLEQFF.

The genes are TRBV6-1 and TRBJ2-5; tentatively, D is TRBD2 (6 bases). V was pared by 6 bases and J by 0 bases, with 11 bases between. Germline lookup yields CDR1 MNHNS and CDR2 SASEGT. The CDR3 has 14 residues. The CDR3: CASRRELYQETQYF. The CDR3 DNA reads TGTGCCAGCAGGCGGGAACTGTACCAAGAGACCCAGTACTTC.

The chain employs TRBV7-8 and TRBJ1-5; 9 bases map to TRBD1. The CDR3 loop spans 16 amino acids. V trimming: 1 base; J trimming: 4 bases; junction bases outside the gene matches: 5. Germline V gene sequence: CDR1 SGHVS, CDR2 FQNEAQ. The CDR3 DNA is TGTGCCAGCAGCTTAGGTTTCGGGACAGGGAATCAGCCCCAGCATTTT. Its protein product is CASSLGFGTGNQPQHF.

This clonotype has only a few counts. The V call is TRBV11-3, the J call TRBJ2-1, with 8 bases matching TRBD2. The CDR3 runs 16 residues. Germline V gene data show CDR1 as SGHNT and CDR2 as YENEEA. V gave up 0 bases and J gave up 9 bases; unmatched junction bases: 10. The CDR3 nucleotides are TGTGCCAGCAGCTTAGATGGAAGCGGGGGCTGGGGTGAGCAGTTCTTC. Encoded protein: CASSLDGSGGWGEQFF. Using reference TRBV11-3 and TRBJ2-1 for the parts outside the CDR3, the full variable domain is EAGVVQSPRYKIIEKKQPVAFWCNPISGHNTLYWYLQNLGQGPELLIRYENEEAVDDSQLPKDRFSAERLKGVDSTLKIQPAELGDSAVYLCASSLDGSGGWGEQFFGPGTRLTVL.

In this sample, this clonotype turned up a few times. The J gene is TRBJ1-2, the V gene TRBV7-2, with 12 bases lining up with TRBD1. There are 16 residues in the CDR3. The J segment lost 4 bases and the V segment lost 1 base, leaving 4 bases of the junction unmatched. The germline gives CDR1 SGHTA, CDR2 FQGNSA. CDR3 coding DNA: TGTGCCAGCAGCTTAGGGGGGACAGGGGGCATCTATGGCTACACCTTC. Translating gives CASSLGGTGGIYGYTF.

J is TRBJ2-4 and V is TRBV5-1; 12 bases align to TRBD1. V was pared by 4 bases and J by 10 bases, with 6 bases of the junction left unmatched. The CDR3 is 14 residues long. Germline CDR1 is SGHRS and CDR2 is YFSETQ. CDR3 loop: CASSLGTGGLIQYF. The CDR3 DNA sequence: TGCGCCAGCAGCCTAGGGACAGGGGGCCTTATTCAGTACTTC.

The rearrangement uses TRBV4-1 and TRBJ1-2; 9 nucleotides align to TRBD1. V dropped 3 bases and J dropped 11; count of bases not matched to a gene: 7. In germline, CDR1 is MGHRA, CDR2 YSYEKL. This CDR3 spans 13 amino acids. CDR3 DNA: TGCGCCAGCAGCCAGCCCTCGACAGGGGGTTACACCTTC. It specifies CASSQPSTGGYTF.

This clonotype occurred a few times. The V and J genes are TRBV10-3 and TRBJ2-7, with a possible D match to TRBD1 (6 bases). The CDR3 contains 13 residues. Germline lookup yields CDR1 ENHRY and CDR2 SYGVKD. Between the trimmed V and J ends, which lost 6 bases and 6 bases, there was a span of 15 bases. The CDR3 DNA reads as TGTGCCATCAGCGCCAGGGGACACACCGAGCAGTACGTC. This translates into CAISARGHTEQYV.

The chain recombines TRBV7-2 with TRBJ1-2; TRBD1 is a possible D gene (6 bases). Germline V gives CDR1 SGHTA, CDR2 FQGNSA. The CDR3 runs 18 residues. V was clipped by 0 bases and J by 3 bases, with 20 bases between them. CDR3 bases: TGTGCCAGCAGCTTAGCGCTTGGCACGGCAAAGGGGGACTATGGCTACACCTTC. Translated, it gives CASSLALGTAKGDYGYTF.